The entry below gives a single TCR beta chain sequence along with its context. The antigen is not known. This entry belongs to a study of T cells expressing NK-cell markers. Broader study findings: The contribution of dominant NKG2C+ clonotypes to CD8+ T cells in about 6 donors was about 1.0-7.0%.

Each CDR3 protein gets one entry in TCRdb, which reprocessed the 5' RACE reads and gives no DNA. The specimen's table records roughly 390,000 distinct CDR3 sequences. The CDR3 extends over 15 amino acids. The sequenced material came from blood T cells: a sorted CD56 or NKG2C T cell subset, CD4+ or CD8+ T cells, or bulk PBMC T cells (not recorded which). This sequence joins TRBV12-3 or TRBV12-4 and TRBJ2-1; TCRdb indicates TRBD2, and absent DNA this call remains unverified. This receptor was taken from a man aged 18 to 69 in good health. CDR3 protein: CASSLRAGGKGEQFF.